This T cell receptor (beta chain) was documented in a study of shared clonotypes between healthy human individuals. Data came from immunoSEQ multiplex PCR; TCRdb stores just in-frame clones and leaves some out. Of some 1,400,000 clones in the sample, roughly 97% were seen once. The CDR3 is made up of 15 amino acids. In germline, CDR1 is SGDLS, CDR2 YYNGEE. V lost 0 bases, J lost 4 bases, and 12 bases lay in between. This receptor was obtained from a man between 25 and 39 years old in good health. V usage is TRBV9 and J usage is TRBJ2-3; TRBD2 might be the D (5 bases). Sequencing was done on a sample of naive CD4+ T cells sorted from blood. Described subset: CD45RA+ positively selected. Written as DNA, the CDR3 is TGTGCCAGCAGCGTAGATAGTCCTAGCTCAGATACGCAGTATTTT. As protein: CASSVDSPSSDTQYF.